This is a list of T cell receptor beta chains from one sample in a study of shared clonotypes between healthy human individuals. Sequencing was performed with immunoSEQ multiplex PCR; in TCRdb, only in-frame clones are kept and a portion is missing. The profile covers some 530,000 clones, with over 70% appearing a single time and about an eighth taken by the ten largest. The material sequenced was PBMCs. These receptors all come from a woman in her forties in good health. Some clones in this sample may be carry-over from other donors' samples. Each CDR3 is given with its conserved first and last residue. A D gene is named only where the DNA matches it firmly. The listing skips clone size in some rows; elsewhere it reads once, few, many or a size class.

NA	TRBV28	NA	TRBJ1-3	CASSLRRPLWENTIYF	TGTGCCAGCAGTTTGCGGCGCCCTCTCTGGGAAAACACCATATATTTT
NA	TRBV15	NA	TRBJ2-5	CATSLDRFQETQYF	TGTGCCACCAGCCTTGACAGATTCCAAGAGACCCAGTACTTC
TRBD1	TRBV5-1	NA	TRBJ2-7	CASSLRQGPYEQYF	TGCGCCAGCAGCTTGCGACAGGGGCCCTACGAGCAGTACTTC
NA	TRBV4-2	NA	TRBJ2-5	CASSHQQGRPETQYF	TGTGCCAGCAGCCACCAACAGGGTAGGCCAGAGACCCAGTACTTC
NA	TRBV7-3	NA	TRBJ1-1	CASSLTPGMTEAFF	TGTGCCAGCAGCTTAACTCCCGGGATGACTGAAGCTTTCTTT
NA	TRBV5-6	few	TRBJ1-2	CASTSYGLYGYTF	TGTGCCAGCACGTCCTACGGGTTGTATGGCTACACCTTC
NA	TRBV7-2	NA	TRBJ2-1	CASGRYQNEQFF	TGTGCCAGCGGTCGATATCAGAATGAGCAGTTCTTC
TRBD2	TRBV14	NA	TRBJ2-7	CASSPPGLGRYEQYF	TGTGCCAGCAGCCCCCCGGGACTAGGTCGCTACGAGCAGTACTTC
TRBD2	TRBV7-2	NA	TRBJ2-1	CASSPTSGSSQFF	TGTGCCAGCAGCCCCACTAGCGGGAGCTCACAGTTCTTC
NA	TRBV27	NA	TRBJ2-5	CASRASAQETQYF	TGTGCCAGCAGAGCTAGCGCCCAAGAGACCCAGTACTTC
TRBD2	TRBV6-1	NA	TRBJ2-1	CASTGLAGEQQFF	TGTGCCAGCACTGGACTAGCGGGAGAACAGCAGTTCTTC
NA	TRBV2	NA	TRBJ1-1	CASSGGPDLEAFF	TGTGCTAGCAGTGGGGGACCTGACCTTGAAGCTTTCTTT
NA	TRBV11-2	NA	TRBJ2-7	CASSLVPFYEQYF	TGTGCCAGCAGCTTAGTTCCTTTCTACGAGCAGTACTTC
TRBD1	TRBV19	few	TRBJ2-7	CASSLLPGQGSSYEQYF	TGTGCCAGTAGCCTCCTGCCGGGACAGGGAAGCTCCTACGAGCAGTACTTC
NA	TRBV6-1	NA	TRBJ2-7	CASSETAYEQYF	TGTGCCAGCAGTGAAACAGCCTACGAGCAGTACTTC
TRBD1	TRBV28	NA	TRBJ1-2	CASLSGQGIYGYTF	TGTGCCAGCCTCTCGGGACAGGGGATCTATGGCTACACCTTC
TRBD2	TRBV15	NA	TRBJ2-1	CATSGLLAGGRDEQFF	TGTGCCACCAGCGGCCTACTAGCGGGAGGGCGAGATGAGCAGTTCTTC
NA	TRBV5-1	NA	TRBJ1-1	CASSVDINTEAFF	TGCGCCAGCAGCGTAGATATTAACACTGAAGCTTTCTTT
TRBD2	TRBV4-2	NA	TRBJ2-1	CASSKTSESYNEQFF	TGTGCCAGCAGCAAGACTAGCGAATCCTACAATGAGCAGTTCTTC
TRBD1	TRBV2	NA	TRBJ1-5	CASSEEETGDWGNQPQHF	TGTGCCAGCAGTGAAGAAGAGACAGGGGATTGGGGCAATCAGCCCCAGCATTTT
NA	TRBV19	NA	TRBJ2-7	CASSNRDGSYEQYF	TGTGCCAGTAGTAACCGGGACGGGTCCTACGAGCAGTACTTC
NA	TRBV14	many	TRBJ1-2	CASSQGAFGYTF	TGTGCCAGCAGCCAAGGGGCTTTTGGCTACACCTTC
TRBD2	TRBV6-4	many	TRBJ2-1	CASSDGSGSGEQFF	TGTGCCAGCAGTGACGGGAGCGGGAGCGGGGAGCAGTTCTTC
TRBD2	TRBV30	NA	TRBJ2-1	CAWSVPPKILLADSYNEQFF	TGTGCCTGGAGTGTACCCCCTAAAATACTACTAGCGGATTCCTACAATGAGCAGTTCTTC
TRBD1	TRBV10-3	once	TRBJ1-4	CAISKTGGIEKLFF	TGTGCCATCAGTAAAACAGGGGGCATAGAAAAACTGTTTTTT
NA	TRBV10-2	NA	TRBJ2-1	CASSQGRYNEQFF	TGCGCCAGCAGCCAAGGACGGTACAATGAGCAGTTCTTC
NA	TRBV6-6	NA	TRBJ1-1	CASSYGPSDATEAFF	TGTGCCAGCAGTTACGGACCTTCGGATGCGACTGAAGCTTTCTTT
TRBD2	TRBV9	NA	TRBJ2-5	CASSDGRVETQYF	TGTGCCAGCAGCGATGGGAGGGTTGAGACCCAGTACTTC
NA	TRBV2	NA	TRBJ2-7	CAGLDPPGGEQYF	TGTGCCGGGTTAGATCCTCCTGGGGGGGAGCAGTACTTC
TRBD1	TRBV2	NA	TRBJ2-1	CASSVDRGPWNEQFF	TGTGCCAGCAGTGTAGACAGGGGCCCTTGGAATGAGCAGTTCTTC
TRBD1	TRBV11-2	NA	TRBJ1-4	CASSLRSGQGFEKLFF	TGTGCCAGCAGCTTACGCTCGGGACAGGGATTTGAAAAACTGTTTTTT
TRBD2	TRBV5-1	NA	TRBJ2-3	CASSKTQEGRADTQYF	TGCGCCAGCAGCAAAACACAGGAAGGGAGGGCAGATACGCAGTATTTT
NA	TRBV7-3	NA	TRBJ1-4	CASSPGAFPVF	TGTGCCAGCAGCCCAGGGGCATTCCCCGTTTTT
TRBD1	TRBV9	NA	TRBJ2-7	CASSVAGQGVYEQYF	TGTGCCAGCAGCGTAGCTGGGCAGGGGGTCTACGAGCAGTACTTC
NA	TRBV4-1	NA	TRBJ2-3	CASSQLLGAGTDTQYF	TGCGCCAGCAGCCAACTGCTCGGGGCAGGCACAGATACGCAGTATTTT
TRBD2	TRBV6-1	NA	TRBJ2-7	CASSELGAGVEYEQYF	TGTGCCAGCAGTGAACTAGGAGCGGGAGTGGAATACGAGCAGTACTTC
TRBD1	TRBV10-3	NA	TRBJ2-7	CAIKTGESSYEQYF	TGTGCCATCAAGACAGGGGAGAGCTCCTACGAGCAGTACTTC
NA	TRBV7-9	NA	TRBJ2-1	CASSLAEYNEQFF	TGTGCCAGCAGCTTAGCCGAATACAATGAGCAGTTCTTC
TRBD1	TRBV10-3	NA	TRBJ1-5	CAISDRDSSNQPQHF	TGTGCCATCAGTGACCGGGACAGTAGCAATCAGCCCCAGCATTTT
NA	TRBV27	many	TRBJ2-7	CASSSRTLSSYEQYF	TGTGCCAGCAGTTCTCGGACATTAAGCTCCTACGAGCAGTACTTC
NA	TRBV28	NA	TRBJ2-7	CASRGMVGHYEQYF	TGTGCCAGCAGGGGAATGGTGGGCCACTACGAGCAGTACTTC
NA	TRBV7-9	NA	TRBJ2-7	CASSPRGQGPYEQYF	TGTGCCAGCAGCCCCCGTGGGCAGGGGCCCTACGAGCAGTACTTC
NA	TRBV19	NA	TRBJ1-4	CASSIGGEKLFF	TGTGCCAGTAGTATAGGTGGTGAAAAACTGTTTTTT
NA	TRBV7-2	NA	TRBJ1-2	CASSPSLDRQSYTF	TGTGCCAGCAGCCCATCACTTGACAGGCAGAGCTACACCTTC
NA	TRBV5-5	NA	TRBJ1-2	CASSHPEDSIYGYTF	TGTGCCAGCAGCCATCCTGAGGACAGCATCTATGGCTACACCTTC
NA	TRBV5-1	NA	TRBJ2-7	CASRQEEYEQYF	TGCGCCAGCAGACAGGAGGAATACGAGCAGTACTTC
TRBD2	TRBV5-1	NA	TRBJ2-7	CASKTYRGRGGDEQYF	TGCGCCAGCAAAACTTATCGCGGGCGGGGGGGCGACGAGCAGTACTTC
TRBD1	TRBV5-8	few	TRBJ2-7	CASSFGQGTYEQYF	TGTGCCAGCAGCTTCGGACAGGGGACCTACGAGCAGTACTTC
NA	TRBV7-9	many	TRBJ2-1	CASSLGGPSLQFF	TGTGCCAGCAGCTTAGGGGGACCATCGTTGCAGTTCTTC
NA	TRBV4-1	NA	TRBJ2-7	CASSQVLGPGIYEQYF	TGCGCCAGCAGCCAAGTTCTGGGTCCTGGGATCTACGAGCAGTACTTC
TRBD1	TRBV5-6	NA	TRBJ2-5	CASSLRGGGETQYF	TGTGCCAGCAGCTTGCGAGGGGGCGGTGAGACCCAGTACTTC
TRBD1	TRBV7-2	NA	TRBJ1-2	CASSGDRVYGYTF	TGTGCCAGCAGCGGGGACAGAGTCTATGGCTACACCTTC
NA	TRBV7-6	NA	TRBJ2-2	CASSLERLNTGELFF	TGTGCCAGCAGCTTAGAGCGGTTAAACACCGGGGAGCTGTTTTTT